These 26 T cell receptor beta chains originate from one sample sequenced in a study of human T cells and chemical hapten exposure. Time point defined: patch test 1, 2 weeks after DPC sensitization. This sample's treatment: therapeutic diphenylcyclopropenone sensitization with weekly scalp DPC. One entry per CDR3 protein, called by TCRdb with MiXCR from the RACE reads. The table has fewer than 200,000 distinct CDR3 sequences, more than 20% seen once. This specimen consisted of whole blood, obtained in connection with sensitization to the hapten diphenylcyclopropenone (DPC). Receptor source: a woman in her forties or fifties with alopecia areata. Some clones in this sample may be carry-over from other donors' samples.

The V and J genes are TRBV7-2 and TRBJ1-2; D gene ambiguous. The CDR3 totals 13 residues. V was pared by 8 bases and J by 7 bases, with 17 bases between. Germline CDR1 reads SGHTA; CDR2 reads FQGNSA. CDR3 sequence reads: CASSAQAISGYTF. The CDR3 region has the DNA TGTGCCAGCTCAGCTCAGGCCATATCTGGCTACACCTTC.

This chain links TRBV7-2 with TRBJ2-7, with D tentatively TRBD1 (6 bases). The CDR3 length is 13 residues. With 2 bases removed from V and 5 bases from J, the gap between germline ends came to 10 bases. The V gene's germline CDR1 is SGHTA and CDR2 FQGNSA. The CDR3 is CASSLTGSHEQYF. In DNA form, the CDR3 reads TGTGCCAGCAGCTTAACAGGGTCCCACGAGCAGTACTTC.

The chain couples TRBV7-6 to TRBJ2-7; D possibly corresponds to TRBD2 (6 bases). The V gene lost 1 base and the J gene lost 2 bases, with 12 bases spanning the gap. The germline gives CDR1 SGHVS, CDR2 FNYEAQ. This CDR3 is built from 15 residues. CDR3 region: CASSLGGDQTYEQYF. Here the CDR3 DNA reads TGTGCCAGCAGCTTAGGCGGGGACCAGACCTACGAGCAGTACTTC.

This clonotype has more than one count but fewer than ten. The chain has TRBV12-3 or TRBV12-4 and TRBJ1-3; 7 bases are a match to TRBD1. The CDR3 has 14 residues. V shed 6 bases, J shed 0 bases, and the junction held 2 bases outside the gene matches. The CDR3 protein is CASSPGGSGNTIYF. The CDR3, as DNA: TGTGCCAGCAGCCCAGGGGGCTCTGGAAACACCATATATTTT.

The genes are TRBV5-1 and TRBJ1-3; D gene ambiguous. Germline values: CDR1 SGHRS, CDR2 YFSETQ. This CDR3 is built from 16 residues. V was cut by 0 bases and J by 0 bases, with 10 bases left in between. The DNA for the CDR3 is TGCGCCAGCAGCTTGGGGCGAAGCCACTCTGGAAACACCATATATTTT. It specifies CASSLGRSHSGNTIYF.

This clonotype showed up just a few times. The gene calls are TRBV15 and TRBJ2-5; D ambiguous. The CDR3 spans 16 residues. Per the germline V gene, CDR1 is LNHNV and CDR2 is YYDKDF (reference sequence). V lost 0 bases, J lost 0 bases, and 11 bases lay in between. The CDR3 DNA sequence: TGTGCCACCAGCAGAGAGTCGAGGTACAACCAAGAGACCCAGTACTTC. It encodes CATSRESRYNQETQYF. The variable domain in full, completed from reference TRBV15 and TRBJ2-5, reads DAMVIQNPRYQVTQFGKPVTLSCSQTLNHNVMYWYQQKSSQAPKLLFHYYDKDFNNEADTPDNFQSRRPNTSFCFLDIRSPGLGDTAMYLCATSRESRYNQETQYFGPGTRLLVL.

The CDR3 DNA reads TGCAGTGCTAGAGATCCCCGGGGCACAGATACGCAGTATTTT. Protein: CSARDPRGTDTQYF. The chain is built from TRBV20-1 and TRBJ2-3, with D hard to call. The ends were cut back, 0 bases at V and 1 base at J, with 8 bases in the middle. Per germline, CDR1 DFQATT and CDR2 SNEGSKA (reference sequence). The CDR3 length is 14 residues.

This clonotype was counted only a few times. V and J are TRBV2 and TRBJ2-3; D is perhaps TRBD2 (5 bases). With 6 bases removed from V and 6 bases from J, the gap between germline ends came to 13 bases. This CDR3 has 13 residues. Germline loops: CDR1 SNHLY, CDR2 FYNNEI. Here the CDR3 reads CASRRTFLDTQYF. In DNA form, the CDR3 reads TGTGCCAGCAGACGGACTTTCCTGGATACGCAGTATTTT.

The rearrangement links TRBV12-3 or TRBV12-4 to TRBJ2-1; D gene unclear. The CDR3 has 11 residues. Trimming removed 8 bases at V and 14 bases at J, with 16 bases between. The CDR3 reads CASGPQRPEFF. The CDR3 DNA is TGTGCCAGCGGCCCACAGCGCCCTGAGTTCTTC.

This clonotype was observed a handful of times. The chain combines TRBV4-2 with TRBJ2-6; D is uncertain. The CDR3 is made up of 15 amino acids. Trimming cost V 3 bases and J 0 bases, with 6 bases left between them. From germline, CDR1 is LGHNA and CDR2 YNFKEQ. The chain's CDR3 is CASSQESSGANVLTF. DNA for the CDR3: TGTGCCAGCAGCCAGGAGAGCTCTGGGGCCAACGTCCTGACTTTC.

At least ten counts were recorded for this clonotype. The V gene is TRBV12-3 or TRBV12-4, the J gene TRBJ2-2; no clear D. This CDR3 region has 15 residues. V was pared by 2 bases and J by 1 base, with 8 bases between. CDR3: CASSLRTRNTGELFF. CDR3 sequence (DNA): TGTGCCAGCAGTTTACGGACGAGGAACACCGGGGAGCTGTTTTTT.

In nucleotides, the CDR3 is TGTGCCAGCAGCCGAAGCCTAGCGGGAGCCAAAAACATTCAGTACTTC. Its protein product is CASSRSLAGAKNIQYF. This rearrangement joins TRBV2 to TRBJ2-4; 8 nucleotides align to TRBD2. This CDR3 has 16 residues. CDR1 is SNHLY and CDR2 is FYNNEI in the germline V gene. With V trimmed by 6 bases and J by 0 bases, 7 bases remained unmatched.

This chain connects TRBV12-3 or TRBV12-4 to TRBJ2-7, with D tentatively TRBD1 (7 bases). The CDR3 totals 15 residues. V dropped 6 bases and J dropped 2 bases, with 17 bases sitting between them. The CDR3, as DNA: TGTGCCAGCAGAGAAAGAGGCAGGGGGGCCTACGAGCAGTACTTC. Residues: CASRERGRGAYEQYF.

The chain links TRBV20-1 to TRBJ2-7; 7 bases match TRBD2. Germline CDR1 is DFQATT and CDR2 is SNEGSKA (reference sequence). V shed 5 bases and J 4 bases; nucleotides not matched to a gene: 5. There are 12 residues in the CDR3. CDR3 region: CSARGVRYEQYF. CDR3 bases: TGCAGTGCTCGGGGGGTGCGGTACGAGCAGTACTTC.

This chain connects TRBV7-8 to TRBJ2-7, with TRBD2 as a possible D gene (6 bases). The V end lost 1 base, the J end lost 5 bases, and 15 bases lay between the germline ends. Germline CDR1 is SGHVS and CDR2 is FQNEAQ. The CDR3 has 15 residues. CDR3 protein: CASSLDRGGAHEQYF. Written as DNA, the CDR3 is TGTGCCAGCAGCTTAGACCGCGGAGGGGCCCACGAGCAGTACTTC.

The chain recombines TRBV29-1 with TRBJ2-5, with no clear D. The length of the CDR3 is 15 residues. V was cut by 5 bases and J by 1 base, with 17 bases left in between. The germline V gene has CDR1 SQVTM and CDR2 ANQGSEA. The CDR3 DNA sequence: TGCAGCGTTATGTCTAGTTTCGGCACCCAAGAGACCCAGTACTTC. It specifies CSVMSSFGTQETQYF.

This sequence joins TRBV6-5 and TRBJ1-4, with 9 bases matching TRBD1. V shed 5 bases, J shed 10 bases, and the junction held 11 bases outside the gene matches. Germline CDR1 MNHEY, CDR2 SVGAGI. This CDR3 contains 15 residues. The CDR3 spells CASSRGQGGYAKLFF. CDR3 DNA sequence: TGTGCCAGCAGTCGGGGACAGGGAGGGTACGCAAAACTGTTTTTT.

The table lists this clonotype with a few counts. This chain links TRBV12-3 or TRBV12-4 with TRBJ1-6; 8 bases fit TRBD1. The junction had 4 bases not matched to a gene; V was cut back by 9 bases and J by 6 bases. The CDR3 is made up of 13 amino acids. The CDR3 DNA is TGTGCCAGTACAGGGGGTTTTAATTCACCCCTCCACTTT. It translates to CASTGGFNSPLHF.

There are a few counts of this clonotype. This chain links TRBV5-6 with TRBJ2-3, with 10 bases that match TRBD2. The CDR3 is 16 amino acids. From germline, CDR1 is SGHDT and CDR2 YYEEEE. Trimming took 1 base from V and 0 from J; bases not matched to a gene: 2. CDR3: CASSLLTSGSTDTQYF. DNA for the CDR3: TGTGCCAGCAGCTTGCTGACTAGCGGGAGCACAGATACGCAGTATTTT.

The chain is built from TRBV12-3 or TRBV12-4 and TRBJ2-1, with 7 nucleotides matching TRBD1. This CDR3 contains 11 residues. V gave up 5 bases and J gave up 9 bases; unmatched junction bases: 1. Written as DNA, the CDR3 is TGTGCCAGCAGTAACAGGGGTGAGCAGTTCTTC. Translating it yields CASSNRGEQFF.

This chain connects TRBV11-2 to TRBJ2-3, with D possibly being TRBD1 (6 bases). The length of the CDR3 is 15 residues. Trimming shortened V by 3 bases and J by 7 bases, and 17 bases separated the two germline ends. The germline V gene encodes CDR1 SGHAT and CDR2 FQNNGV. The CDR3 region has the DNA TGTGCCAGCAGCTTGGATACAGGGAATGGGAATACGCAGTATTTT. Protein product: CASSLDTGNGNTQYF.

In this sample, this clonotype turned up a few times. CDR3: CASSLTSGNHNEQFF. The CDR3 DNA follows: TGTGCCAGCTCCTTGACTAGCGGGAACCACAATGAGCAGTTCTTC. This chain joins TRBV7-2 and TRBJ2-1, with TRBD2 identical over 11 bases. Germline V gene lookup returns CDR1 SGHTA and CDR2 FQGNSA. V trimming: 8 bases; J trimming: 5 bases; junction bases outside the gene matches: 8. The CDR3 totals 15 residues.

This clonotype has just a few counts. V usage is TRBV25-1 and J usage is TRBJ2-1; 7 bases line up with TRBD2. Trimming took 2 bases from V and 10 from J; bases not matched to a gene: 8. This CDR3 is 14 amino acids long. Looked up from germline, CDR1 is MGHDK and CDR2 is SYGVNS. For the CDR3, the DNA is TGTGCCAGCAGTGAAGAGTTGAGCGGGAACGAGCAGTTCTTC. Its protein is CASSEELSGNEQFF.

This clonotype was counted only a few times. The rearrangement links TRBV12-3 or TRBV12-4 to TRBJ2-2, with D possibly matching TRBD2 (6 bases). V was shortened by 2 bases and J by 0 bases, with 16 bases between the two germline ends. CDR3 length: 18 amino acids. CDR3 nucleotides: TGTGCCAGCAGTTTAAGTCCCTCTAGCGTGGCGAACACCGGGGAGCTGTTTTTT. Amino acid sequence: CASSLSPSSVANTGELFF.

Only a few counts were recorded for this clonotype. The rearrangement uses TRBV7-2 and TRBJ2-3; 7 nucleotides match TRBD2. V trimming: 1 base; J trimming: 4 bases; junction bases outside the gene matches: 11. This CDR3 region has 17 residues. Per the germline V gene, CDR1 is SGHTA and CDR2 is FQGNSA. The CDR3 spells CASSLVGGGRRADTQYF. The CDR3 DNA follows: TGTGCCAGCAGCTTAGTCGGTGGCGGGAGAAGGGCAGATACGCAGTATTTT.

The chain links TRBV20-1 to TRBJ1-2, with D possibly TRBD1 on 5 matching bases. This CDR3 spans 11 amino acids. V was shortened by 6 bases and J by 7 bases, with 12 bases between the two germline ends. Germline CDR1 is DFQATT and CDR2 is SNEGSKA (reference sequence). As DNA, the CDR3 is TGCAGTGCCAGGGTAGGGTTTGGCTACACCTTC. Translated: CSARVGFGYTF.